A selection of T cell receptor beta chains follows, all from one sample in a study of T cells in Graves' hyperthyroidism and ophthalmopathy. TCRdb reprocessed the multiplex PCR reads with MiXCR, giving one entry per CDR3 protein. The sample shows about 350,000 distinct CDR3 sequences, 12% to 15% of them seen only once. Input material: blood. The receptors stem from a woman aged 55-75 years with Graves' ophthalmopathy. Both conserved end residues are part of each CDR3. The D gene is left open where the match is weak. For some rows the clone size is stated as once, few or many, or as a class when expanded; others skip it.

v_call: TRBV7-3
d_call: TRBD2
clone_size: many
j_call: TRBJ2-2
cdr3_aa: CASSSSGRSTGELFF
cdr3_nt: TGTGCCAGCAGCTCTAGCGGGAGGAGCACCGGGGAGCTGTTTTTT

v_call: TRBV10-3
d_call: -
clone_size: many
j_call: TRBJ1-1
cdr3_aa: CAIGESTRTNTEAFF
cdr3_nt: TGTGCCATCGGTGAGTCGACACGGACGAACACTGAAGCTTTCTTT

v_call: TRBV20-1
d_call: TRBD2
clone_size: few
j_call: TRBJ2-2
cdr3_aa: CSASKRGRHGELFF
cdr3_nt: TGCAGTGCCTCAAAGCGGGGAAGACACGGGGAGCTGTTTTTT

v_call: TRBV5-1
d_call: TRBD2
clone_size: -
j_call: TRBJ2-7
cdr3_aa: CASSFASGSNEQYF
cdr3_nt: TGCGCCAGCAGCTTCGCTAGCGGGAGCAACGAGCAGTACTTC

v_call: TRBV2
d_call: -
clone_size: -
j_call: TRBJ2-7
cdr3_aa: CASDKDYEQYF
cdr3_nt: TGTGCCAGCGACAAGGACTACGAGCAGTACTTC

v_call: TRBV28
d_call: -
clone_size: many
j_call: TRBJ1-1
cdr3_aa: CASSLLGAVNTEAFF
cdr3_nt: TGTGCCAGCAGTTTGTTAGGGGCAGTGAACACTGAAGCTTTCTTT

v_call: TRBV20-1
d_call: TRBD2
clone_size: many
j_call: TRBJ2-1
cdr3_aa: CSARPREGPYNEQFF
cdr3_nt: TGCAGTGCTAGACCCAGGGAGGGCCCCTACAATGAGCAGTTCTTC

v_call: TRBV28
d_call: -
clone_size: many
j_call: TRBJ2-7
cdr3_aa: CASTPLGGAFSYEQYF
cdr3_nt: TGTGCCAGCACCCCCCTCGGGGGAGCCTTCTCCTACGAGCAGTACTTC

v_call: TRBV10-3
d_call: TRBD2
clone_size: many
j_call: TRBJ2-1
cdr3_aa: CAISESKAGVGEQFF
cdr3_nt: TGTGCCATCAGTGAGTCGAAAGCGGGAGTGGGTGAGCAGTTCTTC

v_call: TRBV6-1
d_call: TRBD1
clone_size: many
j_call: TRBJ2-5
cdr3_aa: CASSYHRTGEETQYF
cdr3_nt: TGTGCCAGCAGTTATCACCGGACAGGGGAAGAGACCCAGTACTTC

v_call: TRBV28
d_call: -
clone_size: many
j_call: TRBJ1-2
cdr3_aa: CASSLWGTNYGYTF
cdr3_nt: TGTGCCAGCAGTTTATGGGGGACTAACTATGGCTACACCTTC

v_call: TRBV18
d_call: -
clone_size: many
j_call: TRBJ2-5
cdr3_aa: CASSPGLEETQYF
cdr3_nt: TGTGCCAGCTCACCAGGGTTAGAAGAGACCCAGTACTTC

v_call: TRBV11-2
d_call: TRBD2
clone_size: many
j_call: TRBJ2-7
cdr3_aa: CASRSLREGRYEQYF
cdr3_nt: TGTGCCAGCAGGAGCCTCCGGGAGGGCCGTTACGAGCAGTACTTC

v_call: TRBV3-1
d_call: -
clone_size: many
j_call: TRBJ2-4
cdr3_aa: CASSQTSRGHGNIQYF
cdr3_nt: TGTGCCAGCAGCCAAACTTCTAGGGGCCACGGAAACATTCAGTACTTC

v_call: TRBV7-9
d_call: TRBD1
clone_size: many
j_call: TRBJ2-4
cdr3_aa: CASSQLQGSDIQYF
cdr3_nt: TGTGCCAGCAGCCAACTACAGGGGAGTGACATTCAGTACTTC

v_call: TRBV20-1
d_call: TRBD1
clone_size: many
j_call: TRBJ2-7
cdr3_aa: CSAREQGFPYEQYF
cdr3_nt: TGCAGTGCTAGAGAACAGGGGTTTCCCTACGAGCAGTACTTC